Below, 26 T cell receptor beta chains from the same sample are listed, as sequenced in a study of shared clonotypes between healthy human individuals (dated by TCRdb to the early 2020s). Library generation was performed with the immunoSEQ multiplex PCR assay. TCRdb carries this immuneACCESS record with in-frame sequences only. Its versions omit some clonotypes, under half of them owing to an unresolved V gene in the studies checked, with the rest unexplained. This sample comprises approximately 1.5 million clones, approximately 98.5% of them detected only once. The ten top clones hold under 0.45% of the sample. The sample comprised naive CD4+ T cells sorted from blood. What this sample's cell subset or site label stands for: CD45RA+ positively selected. The receptor source for this set is a man younger than 40 in good health.

This chain joins TRBV10-1 and TRBJ2-7; D call uncertain. The V and J ends lost 4 bases and 6 bases respectively, with 13 bases between them. Germline assignment: CDR1 WNHNN and CDR2 SYGVQD (reference sequence). CDR3 length: 13 residues. The CDR3 region is CASSVGLATEQYF. CDR3 in DNA: TGCGCCAGCAGTGTAGGCTTAGCTACCGAGCAGTACTTC.

With respect to this clone: Relative to the germline gene, one junction end is altered; a read error may explain this. The rearrangement links TRBV7-7 to TRBJ2-7; 11 bases line up with TRBD2. Germline CDR1 is SSHAT and CDR2 is FNYEAQ (reference sequence). The CDR3 spans 17 residues. CDR3 coding DNA: TGTGCTAGCAGCTTAGTCCCGCGCCTAGCGGGAGGAGAAAAGCAGTACTTC. As protein: CASSLVPRLAGGEKQYF. Filled out from reference TRBV7-7 and TRBJ2-7, the complete variable domain reads GAGVSQSPRYKVTKRGQDVTLRCDPISSHATLYWYQQALGQGPEFLTYFNYEAQPDKSGLPSDRFSAERPEGSISTLTIQRTEQRDSAMYRCASSLVPRLAGGEKQYFGPGTRLTVT.

The chain couples TRBV14 to TRBJ1-4; TRBD1 aligns across 8 bases. The CDR3 sequence is 15 residues long. V lost 2 bases to trimming and J lost 5 bases; unmatched junction nucleotides: 4. The germline V gene has CDR1 SGHDN and CDR2 FVKESK. This CDR3 reads CASSQIDRGNEKLFF. In DNA form, the CDR3 reads TGTGCCAGCAGCCAAATCGACAGGGGAAATGAAAAACTGTTTTTT. The full variable domain, rest sourced from reference TRBV14 and TRBJ1-4, is EAGVTQFPSHSVIEKGQTVTLRCDPISGHDNLYWYRRVMGKEIKFLLHFVKESKQDESGMPNNRFLAERTGGTYSTLKVQPAELEDSGVYFCASSQIDRGNEKLFFGSGTQLSVL.

The chain uses TRBV7-7 and TRBJ2-2; tentative D call: TRBD1 (6 bases). Germline lookup yields CDR1 SSHAT and CDR2 FNYEAQ (reference sequence). Trimming took off 5 bases at V and 4 bases at J, with 11 bases between the two ends. CDR3 length: 14 amino acids. The CDR3 coding sequence is TGTGCCAGCAGCCCCACAGGGACCACCGGGGAGCTGTTTTTT. As protein: CASSPTGTTGELFF.

This clone was observed once. This chain joins TRBV19 and TRBJ2-3; 10 nucleotides align to TRBD2. The ends lost 7 bases at V and 4 bases at J; junction bases unmatched: 8. CDR3 size: 15 residues. Germline lookup yields CDR1 LNHDA and CDR2 SQIVND (reference sequence). This CDR3 reads CASTSAGGPADTQYF. The CDR3 DNA follows: TGTGCCAGTACCTCAGCGGGAGGGCCAGCAGATACGCAGTATTTT.

The gene calls are TRBV11-2 and TRBJ2-6; no clear D. In germline, CDR1 is SGHAT, CDR2 FQNNGV. Trimming took 7 bases from V and 2 from J, leaving 18 bases between them. CDR3 size: 17 residues. The CDR3 region has the DNA TGTGCCAGCACTTTGGACGGAGTGGGAACTGGGGCCAACGTCCTGACTTTC. Residues: CASTLDGVGTGANVLTF.

This clone was seen just once. The rearrangement links TRBV11-2 to TRBJ2-2; D is ambiguous. Per germline, CDR1 SGHAT and CDR2 FQNNGV. V lost 4 bases and J 4 bases, leaving 16 bases between the germline ends. This CDR3 has 16 residues. The CDR3 loop reads CASSSTASRSTGELFF. The CDR3 DNA sequence: TGTGCCAGCAGCTCAACCGCGAGCAGGAGCACCGGGGAGCTGTTTTTT.

The chain combines TRBV20-1 with TRBJ2-7; D gene unclear. The CDR3 is 11 amino acids. V was cut by 0 bases and J by 7 bases, with 7 bases left in between. Germline CDR1 DFQATT, CDR2 SNEGSKA (reference sequence). In nucleotides, the CDR3 is TGCAGTGCTAGAGAAGGGCGGGAGCAGTACTTC. Translation: CSAREGREQYF.

The rearrangement links TRBV6-5 to TRBJ2-7; weak D call: TRBD1 (6 bases). With 6 bases removed from V and 3 bases from J, the gap between germline ends came to 18 bases. Germline V gene data show CDR1 as MNHEY and CDR2 as SVGAGI. CDR3 length equals 15 residues. This CDR3 is CASRSPGENSYEQYF. The DNA of the CDR3 is TGTGCCAGCAGATCTCCAGGGGAGAACAGCTACGAGCAGTACTTC.

About this clone itself: The same CDR3 is also encoded by other DNA sequences in this sample. V gene TRBV7-2 combines with J gene TRBJ2-7; 11 nucleotides agree with TRBD2. The V segment lost 5 bases and the J segment 1 base; nucleotides outside the gene matches: 4. The CDR3 has 15 residues. Germline CDR1 SGHTA, CDR2 FQGNSA. The DNA of the CDR3 is TGTGCCAGCAGCCTCAGACTAGCGGGGTCCTACGAGCAGTACTTC. It specifies CASSLRLAGSYEQYF. The variable domain in full, completed from reference TRBV7-2 and TRBJ2-7, reads GAGVSQSPSNKVTEKGKDVELRCDPISGHTALYWYRQSLGQGLEFLIYFQGNSAPDKSGLPSDRFSAERTGGSVSTLTIQRTQQEDSAVYLCASSLRLAGSYEQYFGPGTRLTVT.

This sequence joins TRBV7-9 and TRBJ2-1; 8 bases map to TRBD2. The CDR3 consists of 13 residues. Germline V lookup: CDR1 SEHNR, CDR2 FQNEAQ (reference sequence). After removal of 3 bases from V and 8 bases from J, the junction contained 3 bases not matched to a gene. CDR3 DNA sequence: TGTGCCAGCAGCTTTAGCGGGAAGTATGAGCAGTTCTTC. It specifies CASSFSGKYEQFF.

This clone has a single count. The chain employs TRBV5-5 and TRBJ1-5; a weak D match, TRBD1 (5 bases). The V gene lost 0 bases and the J gene lost 5 bases, with 18 bases spanning the gap. The V gene's germline CDR1 is SGHKS and CDR2 YYEKEE (reference sequence). The CDR3 totals 17 residues. CDR3 sequence: CASSLGSGGWDHQPQHF. The CDR3 DNA sequence: TGTGCCAGCAGCTTGGGTTCGGGGGGATGGGATCATCAGCCCCAGCATTTT. The complete variable domain, with remaining parts taken from reference TRBV5-5 and TRBJ1-5, reads DAGVTQSPTHLIKTRGQQVTLRCSPISGHKSVSWYQQVLGQGPQFIFQYYEKEERGRGNFPDRFSARQFPNYSSELNVNALLLGDSALYLCASSLGSGGWDHQPQHFGDGTRLSIL.

J is TRBJ1-2 and V is TRBV29-1; 8 bases are shared with TRBD1. Trimming cost V 6 bases and J 6 bases; bases outside gene matches: 9. CDR1 is SQVTM, CDR2 ANQGSEA, per germline. The CDR3 runs to 13 residues. CDR3 protein: CSVGVRGQDGYTF. The CDR3 DNA reads TGCAGCGTGGGAGTCAGGGGGCAGGATGGCTACACCTTC.

A note on this clone: The sample holds other DNA sequences that translate to the same CDR3. This rearrangement joins TRBV27 to TRBJ1-1, with D maybe TRBD1 (5 bases). The CDR3 is 14 residues long. V lost 1 base, J lost 1 base, and 7 bases lay in between. CDR1 is MNHEY, CDR2 SMNVEV, per germline (reference sequence). This chain's CDR3 is CASSLYRRNTEAFF. The CDR3 DNA reads as TGTGCCAGCAGTTTATACAGGCGGAACACTGAAGCTTTCTTT.

The table lists this clone with a count of one. The V and J genes are TRBV2 and TRBJ1-3; 12 bases fit TRBD1. This CDR3 has 15 amino acids. Germline CDR1 SNHLY, CDR2 FYNNEI. V lost 3 bases to trimming and J lost 7 bases; unmatched junction nucleotides: 4. CDR3 sequence: CASSDLGQGANTIYF. The CDR3 region has the DNA TGTGCCAGCAGTGATCTGGGACAGGGGGCTAACACCATATATTTT.

The rearrangement joins TRBV15 to TRBJ2-7; D is ambiguous. Germline V gives CDR1 LNHNV, CDR2 YYDKDF (reference sequence). Trimming shortened V by 3 bases and J by 6 bases, and 12 bases separated the two germline ends. The CDR3 consists of 13 residues. The CDR3 here is CATSRESLLEQYF. CDR3 nucleotides: TGTGCCACCAGCAGGGAAAGTTTACTCGAGCAGTACTTC.

This clone is a singleton in its sample. The rearrangement uses TRBV9 and TRBJ2-1, with D unresolved. Per germline, CDR1 SGDLS and CDR2 YYNGEE. The CDR3 is made up of 15 amino acids. Trimming took off 0 bases at V and 3 bases at J, with 10 bases between the two ends. The CDR3 loop reads CASSVAFLDYNEQFF. In DNA form, the CDR3 reads TGTGCCAGCAGCGTAGCGTTCCTAGACTACAATGAGCAGTTCTTC.

The chain has TRBV7-6 and TRBJ2-3; 12 positions agree with TRBD2. The CDR3 spans 19 residues. The germline V gene encodes CDR1 SGHVS and CDR2 FNYEAQ. V lost 4 bases to trimming and J lost 3 bases; unmatched junction nucleotides: 14. As DNA, the CDR3 is TGTGCCAGCAGCTCCCTCTCCCTAGCGGGAGGGCCAGGTACAGATACGCAGTATTTT. Translation gives CASSSLSLAGGPGTDTQYF.

The rearrangement uses TRBV2 and TRBJ1-2; unclear D gene. The CDR3 covers 12 residues. Germline V CDR1 and CDR2: SNHLY, FYNNEI. Trimming left V 6 bases short and J 4 bases short, with 9 bases between. The CDR3: CASRGSSYGYTF. In nucleotides, the CDR3 is TGTGCCAGCAGGGGGTCGTCCTATGGCTACACCTTC.

A few counts support this clone. The sample holds other DNA sequences that translate to the same CDR3. The V call is TRBV9, the J call TRBJ2-1; no clear D gene. The CDR3 covers 13 residues. Trimming removed 0 bases at V and 4 bases at J, with 5 bases between. Germline CDR1 is SGDLS and CDR2 is YYNGEE. The CDR3 region has the DNA TGTGCCAGCAGCGTAGCGGGTTACAATGAGCAGTTCTTC. Translating gives CASSVAGYNEQFF.

The V and J genes are TRBV5-1 and TRBJ1-1; D gene unclear. V was cut by 0 bases and J by 3 bases, with 18 bases left in between. In germline, CDR1 is SGHRS, CDR2 YFSETQ. The CDR3 spans 17 residues. CDR3 region: CASSLAGLGGLDTEAFF. CDR3 nucleotides: TGCGCCAGCAGCTTGGCCGGGCTGGGAGGTCTAGACACTGAAGCTTTCTTT. Combining the CDR3 with reference TRBV5-1 and TRBJ1-1 gives the whole variable domain KAGVTQTPRYLIKTRGQQVTLSCSPISGHRSVSWYQQTPGQGLQFLFEYFSETQRNKGNFPGRFSGRQFSNSRSEMNVSTLELGDSALYLCASSLAGLGGLDTEAFFGQGTRLTVV.

The V call is TRBV28, the J call TRBJ2-7; D possibly uses TRBD1 or TRBD2 (5 bases each). CDR1 MDHEN and CDR2 SYDVKM come from the germline V gene. The CDR3 sequence is 16 residues long. With 6 bases removed from V and 0 bases from J, the gap between germline ends came to 18 bases. CDR3 nucleotides: TGTGCCAGCAGACGGGAACAGGCGCGTAGCTCCTACGAGCAGTACTTC. Translation: CASRREQARSSYEQYF.

The chain uses TRBV10-2 and TRBJ2-1, with a tentative D call TRBD1 (5 bases). Per the germline V gene, CDR1 is WSHSY and CDR2 is SAAADI. This CDR3 comprises 14 residues. Trimming removed 5 bases from V and 5 bases from J, with 13 bases in between. The CDR3 protein is CASSMPGNNNEQFF. The CDR3 region has the DNA TGCGCCAGCAGTATGCCAGGGAATAACAATGAGCAGTTCTTC.

This clone is a singleton in its sample. The V gene is TRBV19, the J gene TRBJ2-4; possible D gene TRBD2, 6 bases. Germline CDR1 and CDR2: LNHDA and SQIVND (reference sequence). V was pared by 1 base and J by 10 bases, with 14 bases between. CDR3 length: 14 amino acids. This CDR3 reads CASSIGGGSPIQYF. CDR3 coding DNA: TGTGCCAGTAGTATAGGGGGAGGCTCCCCTATTCAGTACTTC.

With regard to this clone: The same CDR3 is also encoded by other DNA sequences in this sample. The V gene is TRBV15, the J gene TRBJ2-7, with D possibly being TRBD1 (5 bases). Trimming removed 0 bases at V and 4 bases at J, with 7 bases between. The CDR3 consists of 13 residues. Looked up from germline, CDR1 is LNHNV and CDR2 is YYDKDF (reference sequence). The CDR3 DNA reads TGTGCCACCAGCAGAGACCAGGGTTACGAGCAGTACTTC. It translates to CATSRDQGYEQYF.

The gene calls are TRBV6-5 and TRBJ1-5; a possible D gene is TRBD1 (6 bases). CDR3 length: 15 residues. Germline CDR1 MNHEY, CDR2 SVGAGI. With 5 bases removed from V and 6 bases from J, the gap between germline ends came to 17 bases. The CDR3 coding sequence is TGTGCCAGCAGTCACCGGGGGGCGGTTGGTCAGCCCCAGCATTTT. The encoded protein is CASSHRGAVGQPQHF.